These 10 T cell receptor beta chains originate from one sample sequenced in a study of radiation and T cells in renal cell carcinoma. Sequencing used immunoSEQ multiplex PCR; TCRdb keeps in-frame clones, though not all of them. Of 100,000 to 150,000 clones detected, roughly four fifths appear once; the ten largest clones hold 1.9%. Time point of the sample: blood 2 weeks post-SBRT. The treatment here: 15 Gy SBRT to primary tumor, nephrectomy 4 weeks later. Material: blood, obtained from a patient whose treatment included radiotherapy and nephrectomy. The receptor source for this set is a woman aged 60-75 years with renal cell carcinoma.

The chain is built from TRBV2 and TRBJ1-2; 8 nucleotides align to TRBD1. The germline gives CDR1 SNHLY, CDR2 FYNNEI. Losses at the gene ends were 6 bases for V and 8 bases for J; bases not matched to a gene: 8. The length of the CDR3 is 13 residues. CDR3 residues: CASRTGGGDGYTF. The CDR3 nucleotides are TGTGCCAGCAGAACAGGGGGAGGTGACGGCTACACCTTC.

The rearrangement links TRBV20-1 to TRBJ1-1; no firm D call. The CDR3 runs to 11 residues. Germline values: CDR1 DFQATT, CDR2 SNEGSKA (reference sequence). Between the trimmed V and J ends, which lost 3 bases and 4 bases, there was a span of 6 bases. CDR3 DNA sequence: TGCAGTGCTAGTCTCTTCACTGAAGCTTTCTTT. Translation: CSASLFTEAFF.

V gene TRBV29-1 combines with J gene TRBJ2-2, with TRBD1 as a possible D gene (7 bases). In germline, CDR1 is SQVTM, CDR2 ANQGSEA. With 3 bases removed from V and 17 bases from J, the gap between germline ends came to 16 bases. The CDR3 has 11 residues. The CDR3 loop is CSVEEGARSFF. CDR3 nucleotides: TGCAGCGTTGAGGAGGGGGCGCGGAGCTTTTTT.

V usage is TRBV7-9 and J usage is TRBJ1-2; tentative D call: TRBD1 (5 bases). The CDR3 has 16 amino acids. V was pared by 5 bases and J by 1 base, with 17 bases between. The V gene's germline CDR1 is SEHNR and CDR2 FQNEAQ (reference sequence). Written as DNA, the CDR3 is TGTGCCAGCAGCCCTCCCGGAGGGGAAGGTAACTATGGCTACACCTTC. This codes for CASSPPGGEGNYGYTF. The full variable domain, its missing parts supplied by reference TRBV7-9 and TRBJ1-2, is DTGVSQNPRHKITKRGQNVTFRCDPISEHNRLYWYRQTLGQGPEFLTYFQNEAQLEKSRLLSDRFSAERPKGSFSTLEIQRTEQGDSAMYLCASSPPGGEGNYGYTFGSGTRLTVV.

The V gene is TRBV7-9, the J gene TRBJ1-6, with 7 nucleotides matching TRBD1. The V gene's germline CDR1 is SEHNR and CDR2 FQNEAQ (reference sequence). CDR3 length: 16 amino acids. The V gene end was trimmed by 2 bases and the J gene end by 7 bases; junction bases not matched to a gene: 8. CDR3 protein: CASSLSSGQINSPLHF. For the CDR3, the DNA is TGTGCCAGCAGCTTATCATCGGGACAGATAAATTCACCCCTCCACTTT.

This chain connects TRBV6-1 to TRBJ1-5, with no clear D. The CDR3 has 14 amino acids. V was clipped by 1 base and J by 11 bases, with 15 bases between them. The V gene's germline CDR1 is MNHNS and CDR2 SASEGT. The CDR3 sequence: CASSEGPLTETQHF. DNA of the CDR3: TGTGCCAGCAGTGAAGGCCCCCTTACAGAAACCCAGCATTTT.

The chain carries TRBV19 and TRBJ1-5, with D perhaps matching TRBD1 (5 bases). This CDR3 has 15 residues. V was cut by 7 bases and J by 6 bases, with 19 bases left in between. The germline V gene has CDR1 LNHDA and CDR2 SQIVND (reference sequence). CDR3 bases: TGTGCCAGTAAGGATGGGCAGGGTGGGACTCAGCCCCAGCATTTT. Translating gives CASKDGQGGTQPQHF.

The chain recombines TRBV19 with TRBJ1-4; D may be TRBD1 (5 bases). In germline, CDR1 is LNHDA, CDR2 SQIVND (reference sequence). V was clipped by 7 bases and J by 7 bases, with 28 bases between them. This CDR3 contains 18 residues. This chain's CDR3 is CASNPGRTLSAVGEKLFF. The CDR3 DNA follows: TGTGCCAGTAACCCAGGACGGACACTGTCGGCGGTTGGTGAAAAACTGTTTTTT. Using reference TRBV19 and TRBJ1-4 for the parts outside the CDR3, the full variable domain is DGGITQSPKYLFRKEGQNVTLSCEQNLNHDAMYWYRQDPGQGLRLIYYSQIVNDFQKGDIAEGYSVSREKKESFPLTVTSAQKNPTAFYLCASNPGRTLSAVGEKLFFGSGTQLSVL.

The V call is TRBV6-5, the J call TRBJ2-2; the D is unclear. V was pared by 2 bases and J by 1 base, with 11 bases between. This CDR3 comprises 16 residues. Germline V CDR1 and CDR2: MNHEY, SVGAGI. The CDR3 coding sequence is TGTGCCAGCAGTTACGTGGGTTCTTGGAACACCGGGGAGCTGTTTTTT. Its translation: CASSYVGSWNTGELFF.

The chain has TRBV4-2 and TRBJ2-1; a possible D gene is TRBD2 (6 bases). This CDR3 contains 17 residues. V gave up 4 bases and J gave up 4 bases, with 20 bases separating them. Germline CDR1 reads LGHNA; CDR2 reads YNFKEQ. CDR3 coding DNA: TGTGCCAGCAGCCGCGGGACTTATCAGGAGCCATACAATGAGCAGTTCTTC. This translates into CASSRGTYQEPYNEQFF.